The 24 T cell receptor beta chains given below trace back to one sample, sequenced in a study of cytomegalovirus exposure and HLA in healthy donors (dated by TCRdb to 2016 to 2017). The method was the immunoSEQ multiplex PCR assay. The multiplex PCR relied on a mix of 60 forward primers for TCR Vbeta segments and 13 reverse primers for TCR Jbeta segments. This is the immuneACCESS table as TCRdb keeps it, with only in-frame sequences that have V and J called. A part of the clones is gone; compared with another copy, unresolved V genes explain less than half, and the rest is unexplained. Within this sample are 99,000 or so clones, with about 80% of them counted one time only. The ten largest clones capture approximately 2.2% of the sample. Sequenced sample: PBMCs. The receptors here all came from a man aged 25 to 40 in good health and CMV-seronegative.

This clone was counted a few times. One end of the junction fails to match germline, which may point to a read error. V and J are TRBV5-6 and TRBJ1-4; 8 bases map to TRBD1. The CDR3 is 11 amino acids. Germline CDR1 reads SGHDT; CDR2 reads YYEEEE. Here the CDR3 reads CGTTFKDRVIF. In DNA, the CDR3 is TGTGGAACCACTTTCAAGGACAGGGTTATTTTT.

The chain is built from TRBV6-5 and TRBJ1-2; TRBD1 matches 11 bases. V lost 4 bases and J lost 6; bases outside the gene matches: 10. This CDR3 is built from 16 residues. CDR1 and CDR2 from the germline V gene are MNHEY and SVGAGI. CDR3 loop: CASSSSWTGGGDGYTF. The CDR3 DNA reads as TGTGCCAGCAGTTCTTCATGGACAGGGGGCGGAGATGGCTACACCTTC.

In this sample, this clone turned up a few times. The chain employs TRBV6-1 and TRBJ2-7; 9 bases match TRBD2. CDR3 length: 15 amino acids. The J segment lost 4 bases and the V segment lost 2 bases, leaving 6 bases of the junction unmatched. Per the germline V gene, CDR1 is MNHNS and CDR2 is SASEGT. The CDR3 nucleotides are TGTGCCAGCAGTGAACGGGCGGGAGGGCCGTACGAGCAGTACTTC. Translated: CASSERAGGPYEQYF.

This sequence joins TRBV18 and TRBJ1-3; D possibly corresponds to TRBD1 (5 bases). The CDR3 is 16 residues long. Germline values: CDR1 KGHSH, CDR2 LQKENI. The V gene lost 1 base and the J gene lost 4 bases, with 14 bases spanning the gap. The CDR3 sequence is CASSPRGEGAGNTIYF. CDR3 coding DNA: TGTGCCAGCTCACCACGCGGGGAAGGGGCAGGAAACACCATATATTTT.

The genes are TRBV7-3 and TRBJ2-3, with 10 bases identical to TRBD2. V shed 5 bases, J shed 6 bases, and the junction held 14 bases outside the gene matches. The V gene's germline CDR1 is SGHTA and CDR2 FQGTGA. The CDR3 extends over 17 amino acids. The CDR3 loop reads CASSPGTSGRVGDTQYF. The DNA of the CDR3 is TGTGCCAGCAGCCCCGGGACAAGCGGGAGGGTCGGGGATACGCAGTATTTT.

The chain links TRBV7-6 to TRBJ2-5; D is unresolved. The germline V and J ends were trimmed by 1 base and 3 bases, with 6 bases remaining between them. Looked up from germline, CDR1 is SGHVS and CDR2 is FNYEAQ. This CDR3 has 13 residues. CDR3 sequence (DNA): TGTGCCAGCAGCTTAGTAGTTAAAGAGACCCAGTACTTC. Protein: CASSLVVKETQYF. Together with reference TRBV7-6 and TRBJ2-5, the CDR3 gives the full variable domain: GAGVSQSPRYKVTKRGQDVALRCDPISGHVSLYWYRQALGQGPEFLTYFNYEAQQDKSGLPNDRFSAERPEGSISTLTIQRTEQRDSAMYRCASSLVVKETQYFGPGTRLLVL.

V gene TRBV11-2 combines with J gene TRBJ1-2, with D possibly matching TRBD1 (6 bases). Germline values: CDR1 SGHAT, CDR2 FQNNGV. V lost 1 base and J 2 bases, leaving 11 bases between the germline ends. CDR3 size: 15 residues. CDR3 loop: CASSLAIGGNYGYTF. The CDR3 nucleotides read TGTGCCAGCAGCTTAGCTATAGGGGGAAACTATGGCTACACCTTC.

CDR3 amino acids: CASSLAGGGDTQYF. Here the CDR3 DNA reads TGTGCCAGCAGCTTAGCTGGAGGAGGGGATACGCAGTATTTT. The chain combines TRBV11-2 with TRBJ2-3, with D maybe TRBD2 (6 bases). The CDR3 loop spans 14 amino acids. V lost 1 base and J lost 6, with 11 bases in between. Germline loops: CDR1 SGHAT, CDR2 FQNNGV.

This chain uses TRBV7-2 with TRBJ2-5; the match to TRBD1 covers 10 bases. The J call is doubtful: the DNA matches TRBJ2-7 better. Germline CDR1 reads SGHTA; CDR2 reads FQGNSA. This CDR3 region has 14 residues. The CDR3 sequence: CASRQGQGVDEQYF. DNA for the CDR3: TGTGCCAGCAGACAAGGACAGGGGGTCGACGAGCAGTACTTC.

The chain combines TRBV5-1 with TRBJ2-7, with 7 bases identical to TRBD1. J was trimmed by 4 bases and V by 0 bases; bases with no gene match: 1. Germline V CDR1 and CDR2: SGHRS, YFSETQ. The CDR3 has 13 residues. CDR3 nucleotide sequence: TGCGCCAGCAGCTTGGTACAGGGGTACGAGCAGTACTTC. Residues: CASSLVQGYEQYF.

This chain connects TRBV13 to TRBJ2-2; TRBD1 aligns across 8 bases. The V gene end was trimmed by 3 bases and the J gene end by 5 bases; junction bases not matched to a gene: 2. The CDR3 consists of 14 residues. Germline V gene sequence: CDR1 PRHDT, CDR2 FYEKMQ (reference sequence). The CDR3 region has the DNA TGTGCCAGCAGCTTGGACAGGGTAACCGGGGAGCTGTTTTTT. It specifies CASSLDRVTGELFF.

The chain recombines TRBV7-8 with TRBJ2-7; the match to TRBD2 covers 12 bases. The CDR3 is 18 residues long. V shed 1 base, J shed 0 bases, and the junction held 7 bases outside the gene matches. The germline CDR1 and CDR2 sequences are SGHVS and FQNEAQ. The CDR3 protein is CASSLDRTSGTSSYEQYF. In DNA, the CDR3 is TGTGCCAGCAGCTTAGATAGGACTAGCGGGACTAGCTCCTACGAGCAGTACTTC.

This chain joins TRBV27 and TRBJ2-3; 7 bases are shared with TRBD1. Trimming cost V 8 bases and J 4 bases; bases outside gene matches: 0. The CDR3 consists of 11 residues. Germline CDR1 and CDR2: MNHEY and SMNVEV (reference sequence). The DNA of the CDR3 is TGTGCCAGCCAGGGGGCAGATACGCAGTATTTT. This translates into CASQGADTQYF.

This rearrangement joins TRBV7-3 to TRBJ2-6; weak D call: TRBD1 (6 bases). The CDR3 totals 19 residues. Trimming removed 4 bases from V and 0 bases from J, with 19 bases in between. CDR1 is SGHTA, CDR2 FQGTGA, per germline. CDR3 sequence: CASSSPDRSLLSGANVLTF. CDR3 nucleotides: TGTGCCAGCAGCTCGCCCGACAGGTCCCTTCTCTCTGGGGCCAACGTCCTGACTTTC.

The gene calls are TRBV28 and TRBJ1-2; 8 bases line up with TRBD1. From germline, CDR1 is MDHEN and CDR2 SYDVKM. Germline trimming cut 4 bases from V and 8 bases from J; bases unmatched to any gene: 3. CDR3 size: 12 residues. CDR3 in amino acids: CASSWTGLGYTF. The CDR3 region has the DNA TGTGCCAGCAGTTGGACAGGGTTAGGCTACACCTTC.

V gene TRBV19 combines with J gene TRBJ1-1; tentatively, D is TRBD1 (6 bases). V shed 6 bases and J shed 5 bases, with 13 bases lying between them. The germline CDR1 and CDR2 sequences are LNHDA and SQIVND (reference sequence). The CDR3 is made up of 13 amino acids. The CDR3 is CASRGQFGTEAFF. The CDR3 DNA follows: TGTGCCAGTAGAGGACAGTTTGGGACTGAAGCTTTCTTT.

The rearrangement links TRBV7-6 to TRBJ1-4; 7 bases are shared with TRBD1. V lost 5 bases and J lost 5; bases outside the gene matches: 8. The CDR3 is 15 amino acids. The germline gives CDR1 SGHVS, CDR2 FNYEAQ. CDR3 in DNA: TGTGCCAGCAGCGCCCCGGGACAGTCGAATGAAAAACTGTTTTTT. Amino acid sequence: CASSAPGQSNEKLFF.

The V call is TRBV5-6, the J call TRBJ1-1; no reliable D call. Looked up from germline, CDR1 is SGHDT and CDR2 is YYEEEE. The V and J ends lost 3 bases and 1 base respectively, with 4 bases between them. The CDR3 runs 12 residues. The DNA for the CDR3 is TGTGCCAGCAGCTGGGCGAACACTGAAGCTTTCTTT. It codes for CASSWANTEAFF. Based on the CDR3 plus reference TRBV5-6 and TRBJ1-1, the full variable domain is DAGVTQSPTHLIKTRGQQVTLRCSPKSGHDTVSWYQQALGQGPQFIFQYYEEEERQRGNFPDRFSGHQFPNYSSELNVNALLLGDSALYLCASSWANTEAFFGQGTRLTVV.

The chain has TRBV5-1 and TRBJ2-3; 7 bases are a match to TRBD2. The CDR3 sequence is 15 residues long. Germline V lookup: CDR1 SGHRS, CDR2 YFSETQ. The J segment lost 9 bases and the V segment lost 4 bases, leaving 14 bases of the junction unmatched. The CDR3 DNA reads as TGCGCCAGCAGCCGCGGGGAGGGGCCCACGCAAACGCAGTATTTT. It translates to CASSRGEGPTQTQYF.

V gene TRBV6-1 combines with J gene TRBJ1-5; D is undetermined. CDR3 length: 14 amino acids. The germline V gene encodes CDR1 MNHNS and CDR2 SASEGT. The V gene lost 1 base and the J gene lost 4 bases, with 8 bases spanning the gap. The CDR3 DNA reads TGTGCCAGCAGTGAAGAGATCCGGAATCAGCCCCAGCATTTT. This gives the protein CASSEEIRNQPQHF.

This clone came up once. The J gene is TRBJ2-5, the V gene TRBV7-2; D is unresolved. The CDR3 length is 12 residues. The germline V and J ends were trimmed by 3 bases and 5 bases, with 7 bases remaining between them. The germline V gene has CDR1 SGHTA and CDR2 FQGNSA. CDR3 region: CASSLELETQYF. CDR3 nucleotides: TGTGCCAGCAGCTTGGAGCTTGAGACCCAGTACTTC. Complete variable domain (other parts from reference TRBV7-2 and TRBJ2-5): GAGVSQSPSNKVTEKGKDVELRCDPISGHTALYWYRQSLGQGLEFLIYFQGNSAPDKSGLPSDRFSAERTGGSVSTLTIQRTQQEDSAVYLCASSLELETQYFGPGTRLLVL.

The chain has TRBV4-2 and TRBJ1-6; D is possibly TRBD1 (6 bases). The germline gives CDR1 LGHNA, CDR2 YNFKEQ. Trimming took 1 base from V and 9 from J, leaving 22 bases between them. CDR3 size: 18 residues. The CDR3: CASSQGRGAGTSGSPLHF. The CDR3, as DNA: TGTGCCAGCAGCCAAGGTCGGGGGGCAGGCACGTCGGGTTCACCCCTCCACTTT.

V gene TRBV6-5 combines with J gene TRBJ1-1; D might be TRBD1 (5 bases). V was shortened by 4 bases and J by 4 bases, with 16 bases between the two germline ends. This CDR3 is built from 15 residues. Germline lookup yields CDR1 MNHEY and CDR2 SVGAGI. The CDR3 DNA follows: TGTGCCAGCAGTTTACAGGCCCCAGAGGTCACTGAAGCTTTCTTT. Protein: CASSLQAPEVTEAFF.

This clone showed up just a few times. The chain recombines TRBV19 with TRBJ1-1; 8 positions match TRBD1. The CDR3 covers 12 residues. Per germline, CDR1 LNHDA and CDR2 SQIVND (reference sequence). After removal of 10 bases from V and 7 bases from J, the junction contained 8 bases not matched to a gene. CDR3 region: CATDRQGIEAFF. The CDR3 nucleotides are TGTGCCACCGACCGACAGGGGATTGAAGCTTTCTTT.